This T cell receptor (beta chain) originates from a study of ipilimumab plus nivolumab after autologous stem cell transplantation. Produced via immunoSEQ multiplex PCR; TCRdb's table is partial and in-frame only. The table has approximately 84,000 clones, 83% seen once. This clone appeared once. Checkpoint therapy with ipilimumab 1 mg/kg began 14 to 28 days after transplant. Dosing: nivolumab 3 mg/kg IV, weeks 1, 4, 7, 10, then every two weeks to week 26. CDR1 LNHNV and CDR2 YYDKDF come from the germline V gene (reference sequence). This CDR3 region has 16 residues. Between the trimmed V and J ends, which lost 0 bases and 6 bases, there was a span of 15 bases.

The chain links TRBV15 to TRBJ1-5; unclear D gene. Sequenced material: PBMCs, taken in a trial of ipilimumab plus nivolumab as post-transplant consolidation. This receptor was obtained from a male donor with diffuse large B-cell lymphoma. CDR3 region: CATSRESTNWGQPQHF. CDR3 in DNA: TGTGCCACCAGCAGAGAGTCAACAAATTGGGGTCAGCCCCAGCATTTT.